Below are 13 T cell receptor beta chains sequenced from a single sample in a study of response to subunit inactivated influenza vaccine. In TCRdb, the RT-PCR reads were re-called with MiXCR into one record per CDR3 protein. The table includes roughly 760,000 distinct CDR3 sequences, 21% detected once. The sample here was PBMCs from blood, taken more than 4 days after vaccination. All receptors derive from a man aged 50 to 59 who received an inactivated influenza vaccine.

This clonotype occurred once. The genes are TRBV10-3 and TRBJ2-6; 8 bases line up with TRBD2. Germline loops: CDR1 ENHRY, CDR2 SYGVKD. The CDR3 is 17 residues long. V gave up 8 bases and J gave up 0 bases; unmatched junction bases: 9. The CDR3 DNA is TGTGCCATCGCTACAGCGGGGGCCAACTCTGGGGCCAACGTCCTGACTTTC. It codes for CAIATAGANSGANVLTF.

The CDR3 sequence: CATSTLAGGGTDTQYF. Here the CDR3 DNA reads TGTGCCACCAGCACTCTAGCGGGAGGGGGCACAGATACGCAGTATTTT. V is TRBV15 and J is TRBJ2-3, with 12 positions matching TRBD2. There are 16 residues in the CDR3. After removal of 4 bases from V and 1 base from J, the junction contained 3 bases not matched to a gene. Looked up from germline, CDR1 is LNHNV and CDR2 is YYDKDF (reference sequence).

Ten or more counts support this clonotype. The V and J genes are TRBV4-1 and TRBJ2-1; TRBD2 matches at 7 bases. CDR1 and CDR2 from the germline V gene are MGHRA and YSYEKL. CDR3 size: 13 residues. V shed 4 bases, J shed 7 bases, and the junction held 4 bases outside the gene matches. The CDR3 DNA reads as TGCGCCAGCAGCCTTCTAGCGGCAAATGAGCAGTTCTTC. Protein sequence: CASSLLAANEQFF.

The chain is built from TRBV7-9 and TRBJ1-3; the match to TRBD1 covers 9 bases. Germline V gene lookup returns CDR1 SEHNR and CDR2 FQNEAQ (reference sequence). The CDR3 totals 16 residues. Trimming took 5 bases from V and 1 from J; bases not matched to a gene: 6. The CDR3 nucleotides read TGTGCCAGCAGCAGGGGACAGGGCGAATCTGGAAACACCATATATTTT. As protein: CASSRGQGESGNTIYF. The full variable domain, its missing parts supplied by reference TRBV7-9 and TRBJ1-3, is DTGVSQNPRHKITKRGQNVTFRCDPISEHNRLYWYRQTLGQGPEFLTYFQNEAQLEKSRLLSDRFSAERPKGSFSTLEIQRTEQGDSAMYLCASSRGQGESGNTIYFGEGSWLTVV.

The V gene is TRBV5-1, the J gene TRBJ2-2; D might be TRBD1 (6 bases). V was clipped by 4 bases and J by 3 bases, with 16 bases between them. Germline-derived CDR1 and CDR2 are SGHRS and YFSETQ. CDR3 length equals 16 residues. CDR3 protein: CASSPGQVRDTGELFF. In DNA form, the CDR3 reads TGCGCCAGCAGCCCGGGACAAGTGAGGGACACCGGGGAGCTGTTTTTT. Together with reference TRBV5-1 and TRBJ2-2, the CDR3 gives the full variable domain: KAGVTQTPRYLIKTRGQQVTLSCSPISGHRSVSWYQQTPGQGLQFLFEYFSETQRNKGNFPGRFSGRQFSNSRSEMNVSTLELGDSALYLCASSPGQVRDTGELFFGEGSRLTVL.

CDR3 DNA: TGTGCCAGCAGTAAAGCCGGGGGTTATGGCTACACCTTC. Its translation is CASSKAGGYGYTF. The chain employs TRBV12-3 or TRBV12-4 and TRBJ1-2; D is perhaps TRBD1 (5 bases). CDR3 length equals 13 residues. With 5 bases removed from V and 5 bases from J, the gap between germline ends came to 12 bases.

This clonotype was counted between two and nine times. This rearrangement joins TRBV5-1 to TRBJ2-3, with 13 bases that match TRBD2. This CDR3 comprises 18 residues. With V trimmed by 4 bases and J by 0 bases, 8 bases remained unmatched. Per the germline V gene, CDR1 is SGHRS and CDR2 is YFSETQ. CDR3 coding DNA: TGCGCCAGCAGCAACGCCGGGACTAGCGGGACAAGCACAGATACGCAGTATTTT. This gives the protein CASSNAGTSGTSTDTQYF.

J is TRBJ1-4 and V is TRBV6-5, with D hard to call. The CDR3 runs 14 residues. Germline assignment: CDR1 MNHEY and CDR2 SVGAGI. V gave up 4 bases and J gave up 0 bases, with 6 bases separating them. CDR3 loop: CASSFTATNEKLFF. The DNA for the CDR3 is TGTGCCAGCAGTTTTACGGCAACTAATGAAAAACTGTTTTTT.

This clonotype was picked up many times. The rearrangement joins TRBV10-3 to TRBJ2-5; D may be TRBD2 (5 bases). This CDR3 has 14 amino acids. The ends were cut back, 0 bases at V and 3 bases at J, with 8 bases in the middle. Germline CDR1 ENHRY, CDR2 SYGVKD. The CDR3 here is CAISESRDEETQYF. Here the CDR3 DNA reads TGTGCCATCAGTGAGTCGAGGGATGAAGAGACCCAGTACTTC.

This clonotype was seen a few times. V and J are TRBV6-1 and TRBJ2-5; 9 bases align to TRBD2. This CDR3 contains 15 residues. CDR1 and CDR2 (germline): MNHNS, SASEGT. V was pared by 5 bases and J by 2 bases, with 6 bases of the junction left unmatched. The DNA for the CDR3 is TGTGCCAGCAGTCAAGGGACTAGCAAACAAGAGACCCAGTACTTC. It specifies CASSQGTSKQETQYF.

V is TRBV29-1 and J is TRBJ2-3, with 9 nucleotides matching TRBD1. The V and J ends lost 2 bases and 9 bases, in that order; junction bases with no gene match: 9. Germline CDR1 SQVTM, CDR2 ANQGSEA. This CDR3 contains 14 residues. The CDR3 DNA is TGCAGCGTTGAAATAGTACAGGGGGCGCAGACGCAGTATTTT. Amino acid sequence: CSVEIVQGAQTQYF.

The rearrangement joins TRBV6-1 to TRBJ2-1; a possible D gene is TRBD1 (5 bases). CDR1 is MNHNS and CDR2 is SASEGT in the germline V gene. The CDR3 extends over 14 amino acids. V dropped 2 bases and J dropped 6 bases, with 11 bases sitting between them. The CDR3 protein is CASSEWGAVNEQFF. CDR3 DNA sequence: TGTGCCAGCAGTGAATGGGGCGCAGTCAATGAGCAGTTCTTC.

This clonotype was observed a few times. V usage is TRBV10-3 and J usage is TRBJ1-1; D is possibly TRBD1 (5 bases). Trimming stripped 4 bases from V and 3 bases from J, with 21 bases between. Germline V gene sequence: CDR1 ENHRY, CDR2 SYGVKD. The CDR3 runs to 17 residues. The CDR3 reads CAISVRGAGMGHTEAFF. CDR3 in DNA: TGTGCCATCAGTGTGAGAGGTGCGGGTATGGGGCACACTGAAGCTTTCTTT.